The 23 T cell receptor beta chains below all came from one sample that was sequenced in a study of T cell changes during pregnancy in multiple sclerosis. The protocol was immunoSEQ multiplex PCR, while the TCRdb copy is restricted to in-frame clones and leaves out a portion. This repertoire shows 130,000 or so clones, about 96% found once; its top ten account for 0.44%. The source was peripheral blood, collected after pregnancy. The receptors originated from a female donor with multiple sclerosis, enrolled in a pregnancy study.

This chain uses TRBV10-3 with TRBJ1-2, with 10 bases lining up with TRBD1. Germline trimming cut 8 bases from V and 3 bases from J; bases unmatched to any gene: 12. Germline-derived CDR1 and CDR2 are ENHRY and SYGVKD. This CDR3 region has 16 residues. CDR3 in DNA: TGTGCCATCTCGGCCCGGGACAGGGGATGGGACTATGGCTACACCTTC. It specifies CAISARDRGWDYGYTF.

The chain combines TRBV28 with TRBJ2-1; 10 nucleotides align to TRBD2. Unmatched junction bases numbered 9, after V lost 0 bases and J lost 7 bases. CDR3 length: 17 amino acids. CDR1 is MDHEN, CDR2 SYDVKM, per germline. The CDR3 reads CASSLWTGSSGRNEQFF. The CDR3 coding sequence is TGTGCCAGCAGTTTATGGACGGGGTCTAGCGGGAGAAATGAGCAGTTCTTC.

The chain combines TRBV19 with TRBJ1-2; tentatively, D is TRBD1 (5 bases). Germline V gene lookup returns CDR1 LNHDA and CDR2 SQIVND (reference sequence). CDR3 length: 16 residues. Trimming removed 5 bases from V and 6 bases from J, with 22 bases in between. CDR3 loop: CASSSTSGAWEDGYTF. The CDR3, as DNA: TGTGCCAGTAGTTCAACCTCCGGGGCCTGGGAGGATGGCTACACCTTC.

The chain couples TRBV7-2 to TRBJ2-7, with 9 positions matching TRBD1. The V gene end was trimmed by 5 bases and the J gene end by 6 bases; junction bases not matched to a gene: 8. Germline-derived CDR1 and CDR2 are SGHTA and FQGNSA. The CDR3 is made up of 14 amino acids. CDR3 DNA: TGTGCCAGCAGCATGACAGGGGGAAGGAGCGAGCAGTACTTC. Amino acid sequence: CASSMTGGRSEQYF. The variable domain in full, completed from reference TRBV7-2 and TRBJ2-7, reads GAGVSQSPSNKVTEKGKDVELRCDPISGHTALYWYRQSLGQGLEFLIYFQGNSAPDKSGLPSDRFSAERTGGSVSTLTIQRTQQEDSAVYLCASSMTGGRSEQYFGPGTRLTVT.

The chain has TRBV10-3 and TRBJ1-5; possible D gene TRBD1, 5 bases. The CDR3 runs 15 residues. Trimming stripped 0 bases from V and 4 bases from J, with 10 bases between. CDR1 and CDR2 from the germline V gene are ENHRY and SYGVKD. The CDR3 sequence: CAISESTALNQPQHF. The CDR3 nucleotides read TGTGCCATCAGTGAGTCGACAGCCCTTAATCAGCCCCAGCATTTT.

This CDR3 is CASSVRGTYNEQFF. CDR3 coding DNA: TGTGCCAGCAGCGTGCGGGGAACTTACAATGAGCAGTTCTTC. The V and J genes are TRBV14 and TRBJ2-1; D might be TRBD2 (6 bases). CDR1 and CDR2 (germline): SGHDN, FVKESK. This CDR3 is built from 14 residues. V gave up 5 bases and J gave up 4 bases, with 12 bases separating them.

The chain joins TRBV11-2 to TRBJ2-1, with D perhaps matching TRBD1 (6 bases). The CDR3 has 11 residues. The V end was cut by 5 bases, the J end by 13 bases, with 12 bases between. Germline CDR1 and CDR2: SGHAT and FQNNGV. DNA for the CDR3: TGTGCCAGCAGCGAACCGGGACACCAGTTCTTC. It is translated as CASSEPGHQFF.

This sequence joins TRBV27 and TRBJ1-2, with D possibly being TRBD1 (6 bases). Trimming took 6 bases from V and 4 from J, leaving 15 bases between them. CDR1 is MNHEY and CDR2 is SMNVEV in the germline V gene (reference sequence). The CDR3 covers 14 residues. CDR3 residues: CASSEGGARYGYTF. The CDR3 nucleotides are TGTGCCAGCAGCGAGGGGGGGGCGCGCTATGGCTACACCTTC.

The chain carries TRBV27 and TRBJ2-7; weak D call: TRBD1 (5 bases). The V gene's germline CDR1 is MNHEY and CDR2 SMNVEV (reference sequence). The CDR3 consists of 12 residues. V shed 10 bases and J shed 2 bases, with 12 bases lying between them. Written as DNA, the CDR3 is TGTGCCACTCTTGGGGCAGCCTACGAGCAGTACTTC. Protein: CATLGAAYEQYF.

CDR3 sequence: CASSYPGQRPGELFF. Here the CDR3 DNA reads TGTGCCAGCAGTTACCCAGGACAAAGGCCCGGGGAGCTGTTTTTT. V gene TRBV28 combines with J gene TRBJ2-2; TRBD1 might be the D (5 bases). The CDR3 spans 15 residues. Germline V gives CDR1 MDHEN, CDR2 SYDVKM. The V end was cut by 4 bases, the J end by 6 bases, with 15 bases between.

V and J are TRBV7-9 and TRBJ2-5, with 7 positions matching TRBD2. Germline trimming cut 5 bases from V and 5 bases from J; bases unmatched to any gene: 11. From germline, CDR1 is SEHNR and CDR2 FQNEAQ (reference sequence). This CDR3 has 15 residues. CDR3: CASSPAGAEGETQYF. The CDR3 DNA sequence: TGTGCCAGCAGCCCGGCGGGAGCGGAGGGGGAGACCCAGTACTTC.

The chain recombines TRBV27 with TRBJ2-2, with TRBD2 matching over 11 bases. The CDR3 sequence is 16 residues long. Germline CDR1 is MNHEY and CDR2 is SMNVEV (reference sequence). The V segment lost 2 bases and the J segment 3 bases; nucleotides outside the gene matches: 2. In DNA, the CDR3 is TGTGCCAGCAGTTTAGGGACTAGCGGTTACACCGGGGAGCTGTTTTTT. Protein product: CASSLGTSGYTGELFF.

Details on this clone: At the DNA level, this CDR3 is encoded by other sequences in the same sample as well. The rearrangement joins TRBV9 to TRBJ2-7, with TRBD2 identical over 10 bases. CDR3 length: 14 amino acids. Germline trimming cut 3 bases from V and 5 bases from J; bases unmatched to any gene: 5. Germline V CDR1 and CDR2: SGDLS, YYNGEE. In DNA, the CDR3 is TGTGCCAGCAGCGCTAGCGGGAGAATCGACGAGCAGTACTTC. It yields the protein CASSASGRIDEQYF.

The chain joins TRBV27 to TRBJ2-7; 9 bases align to TRBD1. In germline, CDR1 is MNHEY, CDR2 SMNVEV (reference sequence). There are 15 residues in the CDR3. The V gene end was trimmed by 7 bases and the J gene end by 6 bases; junction bases not matched to a gene: 13. The CDR3 sequence: CASTPWGGQGGEQYF. The CDR3 bases are TGTGCCAGCACTCCTTGGGGGGGACAGGGCGGCGAGCAGTACTTC.

CDR3 in amino acids: CASRETGETQYF. The CDR3 DNA is TGTGCCAGCAGGGAGACAGGGGAGACCCAGTACTTC. The chain employs TRBV28 and TRBJ2-5, with 7 positions matching TRBD1. The CDR3 length is 12 residues. With 6 bases clipped from V and 5 bases from J, the junction kept 3 bases outside the gene matches. Per germline, CDR1 MDHEN and CDR2 SYDVKM.

V usage is TRBV7-2 and J usage is TRBJ2-1; D is possibly TRBD2 (5 bases). V gave up 0 bases and J gave up 15 bases, with 21 bases separating them. CDR3 length: 15 residues. The V gene's germline CDR1 is SGHTA and CDR2 FQGNSA. CDR3 bases: TGTGCCAGCAGCTTAGCCCTCCTGACCGGCCGGGGTACGTTCTTC. Protein product: CASSLALLTGRGTFF.

V is TRBV28 and J is TRBJ2-7, with D maybe TRBD2 (6 bases). Trimming shortened V by 6 bases and J by 2 bases, and 11 bases separated the two germline ends. The length of the CDR3 is 13 residues. Germline CDR1 MDHEN, CDR2 SYDVKM. The DNA for the CDR3 is TGTGCCAGCAGGGAGGGAGCGACCTACGAGCAGTACTTC. Amino acid sequence: CASREGATYEQYF. The full variable domain, rest sourced from reference TRBV28 and TRBJ2-7, is DVKVTQSSRYLVKRTGEKVFLECVQDMDHENMFWYRQDPGLGLRLIYFSYDVKMKEKGDIPEGYSVSREKKERFSLILESASTNQTSMYLCASREGATYEQYFGPGTRLTVT.

The gene calls are TRBV19 and TRBJ2-1; D might be TRBD2 (5 bases). This CDR3 region has 12 residues. V lost 5 bases and J 9 bases, leaving 11 bases between the germline ends. Germline V gene data show CDR1 as LNHDA and CDR2 as SQIVND (reference sequence). The chain's CDR3 is CASSPLGGEQFF. CDR3 bases: TGTGCCAGTAGTCCCCTCGGAGGTGAGCAGTTCTTC. Combining the CDR3 with reference TRBV19 and TRBJ2-1 gives the whole variable domain DGGITQSPKYLFRKEGQNVTLSCEQNLNHDAMYWYRQDPGQGLRLIYYSQIVNDFQKGDIAEGYSVSREKKESFPLTVTSAQKNPTAFYLCASSPLGGEQFFGPGTRLTVL.

The chain joins TRBV6-1 to TRBJ2-3, with 7 bases aligning to TRBD1. The germline V gene encodes CDR1 MNHNS and CDR2 SASEGT. The junction had 8 bases not matched to a gene; V was cut back by 3 bases and J by 8 bases. The CDR3 has 14 residues. The chain's CDR3 is CASSDGQAGATQYF. CDR3 nucleotides: TGTGCCAGCAGTGACGGACAGGCTGGGGCTACGCAGTATTTT.

This clone was seen a single time. The genes are TRBV4-1 and TRBJ2-3; a weak D match, TRBD2 (6 bases). V lost 4 bases to trimming and J lost 0 bases, with 11 bases between them. The germline V gene has CDR1 MGHRA and CDR2 YSYEKL. This CDR3 has 15 amino acids. The CDR3 is CASSLPAGSTDTQYF. In DNA form, the CDR3 reads TGCGCCAGCAGCCTTCCGGCGGGGAGCACAGATACGCAGTATTTT.

This clone came up a few times. J is TRBJ2-1 and V is TRBV5-5; no definite D call. This CDR3 has 15 amino acids. Trimming cost V 2 bases and J 2 bases, with 11 bases left between them. The V gene's germline CDR1 is SGHKS and CDR2 YYEKEE (reference sequence). The CDR3 DNA reads TGTGCCAGCAGCTTCTCACCCGACACCTACAATGAGCAGTTCTTC. It encodes CASSFSPDTYNEQFF.

This clone is a singleton in its sample. V gene TRBV9 combines with J gene TRBJ2-7; tentative D call: TRBD2 (6 bases). The V end was cut by 0 bases, the J end by 2 bases, with 12 bases between. Germline V gives CDR1 SGDLS, CDR2 YYNGEE. This CDR3 is built from 15 residues. In DNA form, the CDR3 reads TGTGCCAGCAGCGTAGAGGCGGGATCCGCCTACGAGCAGTACTTC. This gives the protein CASSVEAGSAYEQYF.

The chain links TRBV6-1 to TRBJ2-3; no clear D. Germline V CDR1 and CDR2: MNHNS, SASEGT. Trimming shortened V by 6 bases and J by 0 bases, and 4 bases separated the two germline ends. This CDR3 contains 12 residues. CDR3 in DNA: TGTGCCAGCAGCCCTAGCACAGATACGCAGTATTTT. This sequence encodes CASSPSTDTQYF.